This T cell receptor beta chain was identified in a study of blood T cell repertoires in COVID-19. The wider study: From the United States, Italy and Spain came samples of acute and convalescent COVID-19. PBMCs, B-cell-depleted T cells, or T cells were the source of the cDNA or gDNA that made up the material.

This CDR3 has 12 amino acids. V lost 4 bases and J 0 bases, leaving 3 bases between the germline ends. Germline CDR1 SGHTA, CDR2 FQGNSA. Authors' data handling: Amplification with reference gene primers provided the estimates of nucleated cell counts. Method: immunoSEQ multiplex PCR; TCRdb's copy keeps in-frame clones and lacks some. V, J and clone size are those of that table, while D and trimming were read from the DNA. The table shows around 25,000 clones, with 90% occurring only once. This chain uses TRBV7-2 with TRBJ1-1; D unclear. The sequencing sample was made of peripheral blood. This TCR came from a human donor in a cohort sampled during active COVID-19. The CDR3 DNA reads as TGTGCCAGCAGCTACTTGAACACTGAAGCTTTCTTT. This codes for CASSYLNTEAFF.